This T cell receptor beta chain is drawn from a study of cytomegalovirus exposure and HLA in healthy donors (dated by TCRdb to about 2017). Background for the entire study: According to a later analysis, the 110 or so validation repertoires were produced on the same platform as the approximately 600 repertoires of the first cohort. The study aimed to test whether cataloging public T cell receptors could reveal signatures of past pathogen exposure. Along with the roughly 610-subject first cohort, a separate validation cohort of 120 different subjects was used. The study combined high-throughput TCR immunosequencing, statistical association of individual TCRs with disease status, and machine learning to predict cytomegalovirus infection status.

Overall study results and their limits: While some public TCRs were present in many individuals, most TCR sequences turned up only very rarely across donors. A few of the identified cytomegalovirus-associated TCR beta chains were confirmed in vitro to be specific for cytomegalovirus antigens. A later analysis had no HLA typing for the validation cohort, so co-occurrence there was scored across all 130 or so repertoires. In both the original and validation cohorts, the classifier was reported to diagnose cytomegalovirus status with high specificity and sensitivity. A total of 150 to 200 TCR beta chains were listed by the study as associated with cytomegalovirus. In a later analysis, TCRs clustered in the first cohort were found to also tend to co-occur in the roughly 130 validation repertoires, with 90% to 95% of cluster scores above 0. The authors suggested that the approach could potentially be generalized to other disease states and immunological phenotypes.

Libraries came from the immunoSEQ multiplex PCR assay. As for the original processing: To diagnose cytomegalovirus status from the catalog of TCR beta chain sequences, a statistical classification framework was built. This immuneACCESS table, as held by TCRdb, lists in-frame sequences with V and J called but not all clones. Of the missing ones, under half trace to an unresolved V gene in checked studies; the others have no known cause. The DNA was the basis for D and trimming; V, J and clone size are from that table. Present in this sample are 200,000 or so clones, 83% of which were seen just once. Roughly 5.5% of the sample is held by the ten biggest clonotypes. The germline V gene (reference sequence) provides CDR1 WNHNN and CDR2 SYGVQD. From the cysteine up to the phenylalanine, the CDR3 has a length of 12 residues. Just CDR3 DNA is preserved here, 36 bases in frame from base 1. Concerning this clone: The specificity of this receptor is unknown. One junction end disagrees with the germline gene, perhaps due to a read error.

The donors were included in the validation cohort of roughly 120 subjects, a group kept apart from the roughly 700-subject first cohort. Sequencing used PBMCs. This receptor was obtained from a woman in her late teens or twenties in good health and CMV-seronegative. This chain joins TRBV10-1 to TRBJ1-2; TRBD1 is a possible D gene, resting on 6 matching bases. CDR3 reads: CASSDPGQSLNF. The DNA sequence follows: TGCGCCAGCAGTGACCCTGGACAGAGCCTTAACTTC.